The next 7 T cell receptor beta chains were all read from a single sample in a study of blood T cell repertoires in COVID-19. Sequenced by immunoSEQ multiplex PCR; TCRdb stores in-frame clones only, minus some. The table includes over 250,000 clones, 75% to 90% detected once. The sequencing sample was made of peripheral blood. These TCRs come from a woman in her 70s with COVID-19, enrolled during active disease.

The chain joins TRBV7-2 to TRBJ2-4; 8 bases agree with TRBD1. Germline CDR1 is SGHTA and CDR2 is FQGNSA. The CDR3 is 13 amino acids. Trimming at V came to 2 bases and at J to 8 bases, leaving 2 bases not matched to a gene. The CDR3 sequence is CASSLTGGDIQYF. The DNA of the CDR3 is TGTGCCAGCAGCTTAACAGGGGGTGACATTCAGTACTTC.

The rearrangement links TRBV9 to TRBJ2-7, with D perhaps matching TRBD2 (6 bases). CDR1 and CDR2 (germline): SGDLS, YYNGEE. CDR3 length equals 12 residues. The ends were cut back, 4 bases at V and 3 bases at J, with 8 bases in the middle. The CDR3 loop is CASSLEGYEQYF. The CDR3 DNA reads as TGTGCCAGCAGCCTGGAGGGCTACGAGCAGTACTTC.

This chain joins TRBV25-1 and TRBJ2-6, with 7 nucleotides matching TRBD1. The CDR3 length is 18 residues. Germline values: CDR1 MGHDK, CDR2 SYGVNS. V dropped 10 bases and J dropped 0; count of bases not matched to a gene: 15. The CDR3 nucleotides are TGTGCCACCTCCCCATCCGGGACAGTCCCCTCTGGGGCCAACGTCCTGACTTTC. It specifies CATSPSGTVPSGANVLTF.

This clone has only a few counts. This chain connects TRBV7-2 to TRBJ1-1; 7 bases agree with TRBD1. After removal of 2 bases from V and 5 bases from J, the junction contained 5 bases not matched to a gene. The CDR3 length is 14 residues. The germline V gene encodes CDR1 SGHTA and CDR2 FQGNSA. Here the CDR3 DNA reads TGTGCCAGCAGCTTAAGACAGGGAAAGACTGAAGCTTTCTTT. Amino acids: CASSLRQGKTEAFF.

A few counts support this clone. The J gene is TRBJ1-1, the V gene TRBV2; the D gene is possibly TRBD1 (5 bases). The CDR3 covers 14 residues. Trimming stripped 7 bases from V and 3 bases from J, with 15 bases between. In germline, CDR1 is SNHLY, CDR2 FYNNEI. The CDR3 bases are TGTGCCAGCACCGAGCTGACAGAGTACACTGAAGCTTTCTTT. Residues: CASTELTEYTEAFF. Full variable domain (outside the CDR3, taken from reference TRBV2 and TRBJ1-1): EPEVTQTPSHQVTQMGQEVILRCVPISNHLYFYWYRQILGQKVEFLVSFYNNEISEKSEIFDDQFSVERPDGSNFTLKIRSTKLEDSAMYFCASTELTEYTEAFFGQGTRLTVV.

V gene TRBV24-1 combines with J gene TRBJ2-7; TRBD1 might be the D (7 bases). This CDR3 contains 15 residues. Germline-derived CDR1 and CDR2 are KGHDR and SFDVKD. V lost 3 bases and J lost 5, with 16 bases in between. The CDR3 here is CATSDGGTVNDEQYF. CDR3 DNA sequence: TGTGCCACCAGTGATGGCGGGACAGTGAATGACGAGCAGTACTTC.

This clone was observed a few times. The chain carries TRBV5-1 and TRBJ1-1, with TRBD1 matching 8 bases. V lost 4 bases and J lost 6; bases outside the gene matches: 2. Per the germline V gene, CDR1 is SGHRS and CDR2 is YFSETQ. The CDR3 has 12 amino acids. The CDR3 DNA reads TGCGCCAGCAGCGGACAGGGATCTGAAGCTTTCTTT. It codes for CASSGQGSEAFF.